This paragraph covers one T cell receptor beta chain sequence. Its antigen is still unknown. These data originate in a study of identical twins. Points from the study as a whole: Conclusions came from cross-sectional statistical analysis, not from following the same donors.

The V and J ends lost 8 bases and 4 bases, in that order; junction bases with no gene match: 6. Germline loops: CDR1 SQVTM, CDR2 ANQGSEA. CDR3 length: 13 residues. TCRdb reprocessed the 5' RACE reads with MiXCR, giving one entry per CDR3 protein. The sample yields fewer than 650,000 distinct CDR3 sequences, 9.6% seen once. These data were also filed under a second study, of yellow fever vaccine responses in identical twins.

Sequenced input: PBMCs. The chain uses TRBV29-1 and TRBJ2-7; TRBD2 matches 12 bases. This clonotype was sampled from a woman aged 18-29 years in good health. CDR3 in amino acids: CSIWTSGTYEQYF. The CDR3 DNA sequence: TGCAGCATCTGGACTAGCGGGACGTACGAGCAGTACTTC.